The clone carrying this T cell receptor beta chain was detected ten times or more. Its antigen is not known. The sample belongs to a study of T cells after yellow fever vaccination. Study summary: Low-cell-number fractions were prepared with SMART-Seq v4 Ultra Low Input. Points from the study as a whole: From the bulk population, abundant clonotypes could contaminate and appear within FACS-sorted repertoires. Most clones from primary vaccination were detected again post-booster (96% CD4, roughly 91% CD8).

Germline-derived CDR1 and CDR2 are ENHRY and SYGVKD. The CDR3 has 14 amino acids. Trimming pared 4 bases from V and 3 bases from J, leaving 11 bases between. UMIs and a universal primer site were added when TCR cDNA was made by 5'RACE template switching. TCRdb re-called the 5' RACE reads through MiXCR, storing one row per CDR3 protein. The table lists about 320,000 distinct CDR3 sequences, around 4.3% of them singletons, with 19% in the top ten. The J gene is TRBJ2-3, the V gene TRBV10-3; D may be TRBD1 (6 bases). Sequenced material: PBMCs, taken 15 days after the yellow fever booster vaccination. This sequence was found in a man between 18 and 35 years old who received the YFV17D yellow fever vaccine. CDR3 region: CAISAGQQTDTQYF. The DNA for the CDR3 is TGTGCCATCAGTGCCGGACAGCAAACAGATACGCAGTATTTT.